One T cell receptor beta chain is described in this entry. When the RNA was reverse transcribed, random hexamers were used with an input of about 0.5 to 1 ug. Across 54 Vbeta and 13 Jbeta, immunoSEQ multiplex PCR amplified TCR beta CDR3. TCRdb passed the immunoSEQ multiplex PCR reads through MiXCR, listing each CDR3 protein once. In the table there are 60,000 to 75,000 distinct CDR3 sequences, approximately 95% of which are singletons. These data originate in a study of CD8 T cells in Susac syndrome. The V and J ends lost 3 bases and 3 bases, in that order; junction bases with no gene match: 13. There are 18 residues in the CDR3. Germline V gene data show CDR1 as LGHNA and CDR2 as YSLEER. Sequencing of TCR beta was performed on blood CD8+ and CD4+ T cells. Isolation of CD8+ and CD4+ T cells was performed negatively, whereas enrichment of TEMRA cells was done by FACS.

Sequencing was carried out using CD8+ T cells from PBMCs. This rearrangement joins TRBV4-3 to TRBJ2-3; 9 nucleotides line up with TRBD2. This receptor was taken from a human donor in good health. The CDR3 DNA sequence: TGCGCCAGCAGCCAGGCCCAGGGCGGGGGGGAAGGGACAGATACGCAGTATTTT. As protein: CASSQAQGGGEGTDTQYF.